Given below is one TCR beta chain in context. These data are taken from a study of PD-L1 blockade in urothelial cancer. Background on the study: After treatment start, blood was analyzed at 3 weeks (second dose) and at 6 weeks. Blood samples contained a median about 140,000 T cells.

As to time point: pretreatment peripheral blood. Patient sample counts ranged from 1 to 8, pretreatment and on-treatment. The V end lost 4 bases, the J end lost 1 base, and 14 bases lay between the germline ends. Per germline, CDR1 MGHRA and CDR2 YSYEKL. This CDR3 contains 15 residues. Synthetic analogs of TCR templates were spiked into every PCR. The data were produced by immunoSEQ multiplex PCR, yet TCRdb's version contains in-frame clones alone and is incomplete. The sample yields tens of thousands of clones, around 85% seen once. This clonotype originated in a woman aged 60-70 years with urothelial cancer. The genes are TRBV4-1 and TRBJ2-7, with D perhaps TRBD2 (5 bases). The sequenced sample was PBMCs, obtained around atezolizumab (anti-PD-L1) treatment. In nucleotides, the CDR3 is TGCGCCAGCAGCCCAGGAGCCGCGGGTTCCTACGAGCAGTACTTC. This codes for CASSPGAAGSYEQYF.